This TCR beta chain was profiled in a study of cytomegalovirus exposure and HLA in healthy donors. Study-wide context: Within an early data release were 65 million to 90 million unique TCRs drawn from HLA-typed donors.

A multiplex PCR was run with 60 Vbeta primers and 13 Jbeta primers. The data were produced by immunoSEQ multiplex PCR, yet TCRdb's version contains in-frame clones alone and is incomplete. The table has some 100,000 clones, roughly 82% seen once. This clone has only one observation. V shed 5 bases and J 0 bases; nucleotides not matched to a gene: 12. CDR3 length: 17 amino acids. CDR1 and CDR2 (germline): SGHTA, FQGNSA. The clonotype originates from a woman in her late teens or twenties in good health and CMV-seronegative. J is TRBJ2-5 and V is TRBV7-2; TRBD2 matches 7 bases. Specimen: PBMCs. CDR3 in DNA: TGTGCCAGCAGCCCCCGGCGGAGCGGGGATTACCAAGAGACCCAGTACTTC. Translated, it gives CASSPRRSGDYQETQYF.